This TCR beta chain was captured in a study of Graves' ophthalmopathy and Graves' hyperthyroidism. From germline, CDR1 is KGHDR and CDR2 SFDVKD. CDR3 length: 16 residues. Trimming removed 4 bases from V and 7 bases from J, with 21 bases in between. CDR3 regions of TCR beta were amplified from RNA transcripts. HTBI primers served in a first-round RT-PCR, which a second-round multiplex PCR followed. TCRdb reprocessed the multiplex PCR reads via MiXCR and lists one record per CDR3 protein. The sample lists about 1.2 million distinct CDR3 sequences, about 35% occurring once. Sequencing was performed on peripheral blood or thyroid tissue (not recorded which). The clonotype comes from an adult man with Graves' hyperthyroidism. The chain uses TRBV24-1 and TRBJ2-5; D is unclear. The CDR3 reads CATSDRGPLVSGTQYF. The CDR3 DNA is TGTGCCACCAGTGACCGTGGGCCTCTCGTCAGTGGGACCCAGTACTTC.